This TCR beta chain was sequenced in a study of T cell responses to AZD1222 COVID-19 vaccine. Repertoires were generated with immunoSEQ multiplex PCR, while TCRdb's copy carries only in-frame clones and drops some. The sample consists of 90,000 to 95,000 clones, 85% to 90% of them appearing once. The sequencing used peripheral blood, collected on day 0 of AZD1222 vaccination. The clonotype was recovered from an adult in good health.

CDR3 loop: CASSPIRQGGDTQYF. CDR3 DNA sequence: TGTGCCAGCAGCCCGATAAGGCAGGGAGGAGATACGCAGTATTTT. This chain uses TRBV3-1 (or the pseudogene TRBV3-2) with TRBJ2-3; D is perhaps TRBD2 (6 bases). The CDR3 is made up of 15 amino acids. Trimming stripped 4 bases from V and 5 bases from J, with 16 bases between. Per germline, CDR1 LGHDT and CDR2 YNNKEL (reference sequence).